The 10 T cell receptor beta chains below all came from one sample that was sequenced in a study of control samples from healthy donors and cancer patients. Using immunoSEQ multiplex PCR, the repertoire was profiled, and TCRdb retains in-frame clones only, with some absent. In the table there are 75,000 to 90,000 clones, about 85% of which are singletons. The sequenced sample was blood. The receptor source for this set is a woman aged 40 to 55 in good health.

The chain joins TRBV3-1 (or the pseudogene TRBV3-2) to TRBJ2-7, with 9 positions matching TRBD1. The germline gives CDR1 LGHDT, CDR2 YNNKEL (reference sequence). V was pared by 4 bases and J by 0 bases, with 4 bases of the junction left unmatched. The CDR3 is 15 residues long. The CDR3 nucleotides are TGTGCCAGCAGCCCGGGACAGGGTCGCTCCTACGAGCAGTACTTC. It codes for CASSPGQGRSYEQYF.

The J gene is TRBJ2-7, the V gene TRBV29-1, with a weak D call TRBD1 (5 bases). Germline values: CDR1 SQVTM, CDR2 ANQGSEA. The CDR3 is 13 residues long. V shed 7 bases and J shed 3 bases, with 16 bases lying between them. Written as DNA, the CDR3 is TGCAGCGCCCACATACAGGAAAGCTACGAGCAGTACTTC. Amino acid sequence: CSAHIQESYEQYF.

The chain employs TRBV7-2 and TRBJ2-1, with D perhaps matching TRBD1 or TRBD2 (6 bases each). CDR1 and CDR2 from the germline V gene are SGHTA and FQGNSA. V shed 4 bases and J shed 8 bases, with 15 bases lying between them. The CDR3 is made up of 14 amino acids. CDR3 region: CASSSWGAGDEQFF. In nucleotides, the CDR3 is TGTGCCAGCAGCTCCTGGGGGGCTGGCGATGAGCAGTTCTTC.

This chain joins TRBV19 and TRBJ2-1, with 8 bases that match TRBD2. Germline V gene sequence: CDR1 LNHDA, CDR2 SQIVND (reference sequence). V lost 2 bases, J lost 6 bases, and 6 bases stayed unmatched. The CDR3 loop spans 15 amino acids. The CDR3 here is CASSINGGAGNEQFF. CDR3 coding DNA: TGTGCCAGTAGTATAAACGGGGGGGCCGGCAATGAGCAGTTCTTC.

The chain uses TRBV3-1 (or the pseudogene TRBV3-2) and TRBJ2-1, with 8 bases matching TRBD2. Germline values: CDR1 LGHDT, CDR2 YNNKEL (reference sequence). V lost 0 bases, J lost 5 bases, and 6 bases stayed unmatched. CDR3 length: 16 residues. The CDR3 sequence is CASSQEGSGINNEQFF. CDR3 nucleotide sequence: TGTGCCAGCAGCCAAGAAGGTAGCGGGATTAACAATGAGCAGTTCTTC.

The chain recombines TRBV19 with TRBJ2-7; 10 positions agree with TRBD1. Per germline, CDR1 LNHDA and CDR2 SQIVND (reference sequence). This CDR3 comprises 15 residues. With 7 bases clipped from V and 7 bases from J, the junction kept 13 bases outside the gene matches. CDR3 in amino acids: CASTTTGGSIGEQYF. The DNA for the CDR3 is TGTGCCAGTACCACGACAGGGGGCTCCATTGGGGAGCAGTACTTC.

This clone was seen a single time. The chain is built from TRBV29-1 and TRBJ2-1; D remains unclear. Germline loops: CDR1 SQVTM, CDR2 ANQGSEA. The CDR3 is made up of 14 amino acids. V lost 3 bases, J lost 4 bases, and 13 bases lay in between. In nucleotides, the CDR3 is TGCAGCGTTGATCTAGAGGCCGATTACAATGAGCAGTTCTTC. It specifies CSVDLEADYNEQFF.

CDR3 sequence: CASSQVETSEQFF. The CDR3 bases are TGCGCCAGCAGCCAAGTCGAGACTTCCGAGCAGTTCTTC. V gene TRBV4-3 combines with J gene TRBJ2-1; D gene uncertain. The CDR3 is made up of 13 amino acids. Trimming removed 1 base at V and 10 bases at J, with 11 bases between. Germline values: CDR1 LGHNA, CDR2 YSLEER.

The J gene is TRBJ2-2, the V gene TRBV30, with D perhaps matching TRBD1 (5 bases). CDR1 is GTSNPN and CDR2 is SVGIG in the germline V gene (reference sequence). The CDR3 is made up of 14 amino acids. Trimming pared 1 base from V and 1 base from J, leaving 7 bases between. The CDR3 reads CAWSEGMNTGELFF. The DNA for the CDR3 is TGTGCCTGGAGTGAGGGGATGAACACCGGGGAGCTGTTTTTT.

The CDR3 DNA reads as TGTGCCAGCAGCGCGACGAGAGTAGCGGGGTTACACGAGCAGTACTTC. Its translation: CASSATRVAGLHEQYF. The chain couples TRBV3-1 (or the pseudogene TRBV3-2) to TRBJ2-7, with 8 bases lining up with TRBD2. V gave up 5 bases and J gave up 5 bases; unmatched junction bases: 14. Germline V gene data show CDR1 as LGHDT and CDR2 as YNNKEL (reference sequence). The CDR3 has 16 amino acids.